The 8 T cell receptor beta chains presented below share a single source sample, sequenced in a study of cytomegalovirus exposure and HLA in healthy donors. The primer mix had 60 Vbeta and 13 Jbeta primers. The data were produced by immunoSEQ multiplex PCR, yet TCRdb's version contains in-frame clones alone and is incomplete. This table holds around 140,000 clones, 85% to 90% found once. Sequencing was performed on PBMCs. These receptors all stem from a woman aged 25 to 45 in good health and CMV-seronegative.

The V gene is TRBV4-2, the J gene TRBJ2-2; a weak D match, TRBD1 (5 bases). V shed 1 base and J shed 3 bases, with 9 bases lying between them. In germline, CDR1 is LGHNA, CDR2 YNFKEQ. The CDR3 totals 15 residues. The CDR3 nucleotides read TGTGCCAGCAGCCAAGCCAGGGTCGACACCGGGGAGCTGTTTTTT. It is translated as CASSQARVDTGELFF.

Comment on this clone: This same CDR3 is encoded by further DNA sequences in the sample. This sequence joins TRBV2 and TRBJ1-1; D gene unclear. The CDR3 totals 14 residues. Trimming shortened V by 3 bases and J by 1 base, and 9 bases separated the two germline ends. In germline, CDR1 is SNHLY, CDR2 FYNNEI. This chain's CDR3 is CASSEGSWNTEAFF. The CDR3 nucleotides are TGTGCCAGCAGTGAGGGCAGTTGGAACACTGAAGCTTTCTTT.

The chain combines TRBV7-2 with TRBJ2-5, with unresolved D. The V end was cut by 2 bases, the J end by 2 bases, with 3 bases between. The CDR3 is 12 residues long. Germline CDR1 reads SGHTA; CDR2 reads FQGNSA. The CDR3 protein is CASSLTQETQYF. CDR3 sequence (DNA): TGTGCCAGCAGCTTAACTCAAGAGACCCAGTACTTC.

This CDR3 reads CASSLVATADTQYF. Here the CDR3 DNA reads TGTGCCAGCAGCTTAGTTGCAACAGCAGATACGCAGTATTTT. The rearrangement uses TRBV7-6 and TRBJ2-3; D is ambiguous. The germline V gene encodes CDR1 SGHVS and CDR2 FNYEAQ. This CDR3 is 14 amino acids long. The V end was cut by 1 base, the J end by 4 bases, with 9 bases between.

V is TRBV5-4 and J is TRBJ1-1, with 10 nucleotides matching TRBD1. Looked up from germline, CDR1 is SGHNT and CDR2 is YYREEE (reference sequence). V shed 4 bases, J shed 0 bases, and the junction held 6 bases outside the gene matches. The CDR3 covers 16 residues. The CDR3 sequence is CASSLPGQGLNTEAFF. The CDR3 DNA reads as TGTGCCAGCAGCCTCCCGGGACAGGGGTTGAACACTGAAGCTTTCTTT.

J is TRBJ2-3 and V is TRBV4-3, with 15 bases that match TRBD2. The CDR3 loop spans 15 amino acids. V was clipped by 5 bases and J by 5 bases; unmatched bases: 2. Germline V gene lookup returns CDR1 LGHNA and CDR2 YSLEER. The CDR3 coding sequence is TGCGCCAGCAGCGGGACTAGCGGGGGGATAGATACGCAGTATTTT. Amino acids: CASSGTSGGIDTQYF.

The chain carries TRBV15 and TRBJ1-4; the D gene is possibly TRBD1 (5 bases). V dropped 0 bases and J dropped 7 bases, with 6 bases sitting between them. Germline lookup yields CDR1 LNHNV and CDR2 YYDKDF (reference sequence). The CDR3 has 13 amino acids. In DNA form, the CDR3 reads TGTGCCACCAGCAGAGAGGGGGGTGAAAAACTGTTTTTT. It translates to CATSREGGEKLFF.

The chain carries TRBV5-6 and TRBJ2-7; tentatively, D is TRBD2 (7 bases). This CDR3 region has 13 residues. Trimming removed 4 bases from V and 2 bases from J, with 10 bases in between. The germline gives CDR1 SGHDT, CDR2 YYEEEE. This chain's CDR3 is CASSPGGPYEQYF. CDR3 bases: TGTGCCAGCAGCCCGGGGGGCCCCTACGAGCAGTACTTC.